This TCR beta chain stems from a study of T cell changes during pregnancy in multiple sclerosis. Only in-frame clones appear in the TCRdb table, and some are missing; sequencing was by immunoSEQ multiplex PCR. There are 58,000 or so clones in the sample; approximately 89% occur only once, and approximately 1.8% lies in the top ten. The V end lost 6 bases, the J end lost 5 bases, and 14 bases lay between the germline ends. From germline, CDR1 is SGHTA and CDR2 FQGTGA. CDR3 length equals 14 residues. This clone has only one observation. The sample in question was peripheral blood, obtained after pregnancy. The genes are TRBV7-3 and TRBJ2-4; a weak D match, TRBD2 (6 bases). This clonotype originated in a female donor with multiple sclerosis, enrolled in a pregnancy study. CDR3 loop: CASSPTGVENIQYF. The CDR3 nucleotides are TGTGCCAGCAGTCCGACGGGGGTCGAAAACATTCAGTACTTC.